Given below is one T cell receptor (beta chain) in context. The assay was immunoSEQ multiplex PCR, and TCRdb's table has in-frame clones only and misses some. Among around 470,000 clones listed, approximately 92% were seen once. CDR1 is SGHDN, CDR2 FVKESK, per germline. The ends lost 4 bases at V and 4 bases at J; junction bases unmatched: 14. The CDR3 totals 17 residues. This sample is drawn from a study of blood T cell repertoires in COVID-19. The source of this sequence is a man between 18 and 35 years old with COVID-19, enrolled during active disease. This chain connects TRBV14 to TRBJ2-7; 9 nucleotides align to TRBD2. Sequenced sample: peripheral blood. The DNA of the CDR3 is TGTGCCAGCAGCCCCGTCGGGAGGCTAGCGGGACTGTACGAGCAGTACTTC. The encoded protein is CASSPVGRLAGLYEQYF.